The next 25 T cell receptor beta chains were all read from a single sample in a study of memory CD4+ T cells and cytomegalovirus serostatus. Repertoires were generated with immunoSEQ multiplex PCR, while TCRdb's copy carries only in-frame clones and drops some. The data contain over 40,000 clones, 60% to 80% of them seen just once; the ten biggest clones take up 1.2%. The sort gate was single viable CD3+CD4+CD8-CD45RO+ cells for memory CD4+ T cells. The sequenced material came from memory CD4+ T cells from blood. The source is an adult in good health and CMV-seropositive.

The gene calls are TRBV5-1 and TRBJ2-1, with D perhaps matching TRBD1 or TRBD2 (6 bases each). From germline, CDR1 is SGHRS and CDR2 YFSETQ. V lost 2 bases to trimming and J lost 8 bases, with 11 bases between them. The CDR3 sequence is 13 residues long. CDR3 in DNA: TGCGCCAGCAGCTTCTGGGGGGCCGATGAGCAGTTCTTC. Its protein product is CASSFWGADEQFF.

The chain is built from TRBV6-1 and TRBJ2-7; 8 nucleotides align to TRBD1. V shed 7 bases and J 3 bases; nucleotides not matched to a gene: 5. Germline CDR1 reads MNHNS; CDR2 reads SASEGT. The length of the CDR3 is 13 residues. The DNA for the CDR3 is TGTGCCAGCATTCAAGACAGGGGCTACGAGCAGTACTTC. Protein: CASIQDRGYEQYF.

V gene TRBV19 combines with J gene TRBJ2-7; D unresolved. V was clipped by 3 bases and J by 3 bases, with 12 bases between them. This CDR3 comprises 14 residues. Germline CDR1 reads LNHDA; CDR2 reads SQIVND (reference sequence). CDR3 protein: CASSMLIGHYEQYF. The CDR3 DNA reads as TGTGCCAGTAGTATGTTGATCGGTCACTACGAGCAGTACTTC.

The chain recombines TRBV7-8 with TRBJ1-2, with 9 bases identical to TRBD1. V lost 4 bases, J lost 7 bases, and 4 bases stayed unmatched. The germline V gene encodes CDR1 SGHVS and CDR2 FQNEAQ. CDR3 length: 13 amino acids. The CDR3 sequence is CASSSGQGSGYTF. As DNA, the CDR3 is TGTGCCAGCAGCTCGGGACAGGGCTCTGGCTACACCTTC.

This sequence joins TRBV2 and TRBJ1-5; D is unclear. V lost 8 bases and J 3 bases, leaving 5 bases between the germline ends. The CDR3 covers 11 residues. CDR1 SNHLY and CDR2 FYNNEI come from the germline V gene. In DNA form, the CDR3 reads TGTGCCAGCGGTGTCAATCAGCCCCAGCATTTT. It is translated as CASGVNQPQHF.

This chain connects TRBV7-6 to TRBJ1-6; D is ambiguous. This CDR3 has 14 amino acids. The germline V gene encodes CDR1 SGHVS and CDR2 FNYEAQ. V was shortened by 3 bases and J by 8 bases, with 11 bases between the two germline ends. CDR3 sequence (DNA): TGTGCCAGCAGCTTGGACGGGAGGGATTCACCCCTCCACTTT. Its protein product is CASSLDGRDSPLHF. The complete variable domain, with remaining parts taken from reference TRBV7-6 and TRBJ1-6, reads GAGVSQSPRYKVTKRGQDVALRCDPISGHVSLYWYRQALGQGPEFLTYFNYEAQQDKSGLPNDRFSAERPEGSISTLTIQRTEQRDSAMYRCASSLDGRDSPLHFGNGTRLTVT.

This chain links TRBV5-1 with TRBJ1-1; D is ambiguous. This CDR3 comprises 13 residues. Trimming stripped 3 bases from V and 6 bases from J, with 12 bases between. CDR1 SGHRS and CDR2 YFSETQ come from the germline V gene. The CDR3 reads CASSYDTDAEAFF. CDR3 DNA: TGCGCCAGCAGCTATGACACCGACGCTGAAGCTTTCTTT.

This chain connects TRBV5-4 to TRBJ1-4; 10 positions match TRBD1. Trimming at V came to 4 bases and at J to 6 bases, leaving 6 bases not matched to a gene. Germline V gene data show CDR1 as SGHNT and CDR2 as YYREEE (reference sequence). The CDR3 extends over 15 amino acids. The CDR3 coding sequence is TGTGCCAGCAGCCAGTGGACAGGGGGAGATGAAAAACTGTTTTTT. Its translation: CASSQWTGGDEKLFF.

In this sample, this clone turned up once. The V and J genes are TRBV6-1 and TRBJ2-7; D is unclear. V shed 2 bases and J shed 0 bases, with 11 bases lying between them. Per germline, CDR1 MNHNS and CDR2 SASEGT. CDR3 size: 15 residues. CDR3 DNA: TGTGCCAGCAGTGAATCGACGGGCAACTCCTACGAGCAGTACTTC. Protein product: CASSESTGNSYEQYF.

V is TRBV7-2 and J is TRBJ2-7, with TRBD1 matching over 11 bases. Germline V gene sequence: CDR1 SGHTA, CDR2 FQGNSA. This CDR3 contains 16 residues. The V gene end was trimmed by 0 bases and the J gene end by 4 bases; junction bases not matched to a gene: 5. This CDR3 reads CASSLAAGTGGYEQYF. CDR3 coding DNA: TGTGCCAGCAGCTTAGCGGCCGGGACAGGGGGATACGAGCAGTACTTC.

The rearrangement joins TRBV29-1 to TRBJ1-4, with 7 nucleotides matching TRBD1. The V gene end was trimmed by 1 base and the J gene end by 4 bases; junction bases not matched to a gene: 9. The length of the CDR3 is 16 residues. From germline, CDR1 is SQVTM and CDR2 ANQGSEA. The CDR3 loop is CSVEAQGQPFNEKLFF. CDR3 in DNA: TGCAGCGTTGAAGCCCAGGGACAGCCCTTTAATGAAAAACTGTTTTTT.

V and J are TRBV18 and TRBJ1-5; D is unresolved. The germline CDR1 and CDR2 sequences are KGHSH and LQKENI. Trimming cost V 6 bases and J 4 bases, with 16 bases left between them. This CDR3 has 15 amino acids. This CDR3 reads CASSPTRRDNQPQHF. DNA of the CDR3: TGTGCCAGCTCCCCAACGAGACGGGATAATCAGCCCCAGCATTTT.

The J gene is TRBJ1-4, the V gene TRBV4-3; D uncertain. Germline CDR1 and CDR2: LGHNA and YSLEER. V was trimmed by 0 bases and J by 6 bases, leaving 8 bases between them. The CDR3 loop spans 14 amino acids. The CDR3 is CASSQDRTDEKLFF. CDR3 nucleotides: TGCGCCAGCAGCCAAGACCGAACGGATGAAAAACTGTTTTTT.

The chain has TRBV19 and TRBJ2-1; 8 nucleotides agree with TRBD2. Germline CDR1 LNHDA, CDR2 SQIVND (reference sequence). V lost 1 base, J lost 0 bases, and 11 bases stayed unmatched. The CDR3 runs to 19 residues. Here the CDR3 reads CASSIAPAGAYSSYNEQFF. The CDR3 DNA is TGTGCCAGTAGTATAGCTCCAGCGGGGGCTTATAGCTCCTACAATGAGCAGTTCTTC.

This chain uses TRBV11-3 with TRBJ2-3, with D unclear. Deletions cut 1 base from V and 2 bases from J, with 4 bases between. CDR3 length equals 13 residues. Germline V gene sequence: CDR1 SGHNT, CDR2 YENEEA. CDR3 in DNA: TGTGCCAGCAGCTTAGGTCCCACAGATACGCAGTATTTT. It is translated as CASSLGPTDTQYF.

This chain links TRBV6-1 with TRBJ1-6; tentative D call: TRBD1 (5 bases). From germline, CDR1 is MNHNS and CDR2 SASEGT. V shed 8 bases and J shed 8 bases, with 13 bases lying between them. This CDR3 has 13 residues. CDR3 nucleotide sequence: TGTGCCAGCGGGGCGGAGTGGGATTCACCCCTCCACTTT. Translated: CASGAEWDSPLHF.

This clone was seen only once. The chain is built from TRBV11-2 and TRBJ2-5; possible D gene TRBD1, 5 bases. There are 13 residues in the CDR3. Looked up from germline, CDR1 is SGHAT and CDR2 is FQNNGV. Deletions cut 2 bases from V and 5 bases from J, with 9 bases between. CDR3 region: CASSLQGLETQYF. CDR3 sequence (DNA): TGTGCCAGCAGCTTACAGGGTTTGGAGACCCAGTACTTC.

The chain joins TRBV5-1 to TRBJ2-1; 9 bases match TRBD2. CDR3 length equals 13 residues. V shed 0 bases and J 10 bases; nucleotides not matched to a gene: 2. Germline CDR1 is SGHRS and CDR2 is YFSETQ. CDR3: CASSLVAGGEQFF. CDR3 nucleotide sequence: TGCGCCAGCAGCTTGGTGGCGGGGGGGGAGCAGTTCTTC.

V usage is TRBV5-8 and J usage is TRBJ1-1; no definite D call. CDR1 and CDR2 (germline): SGHTS, YDEGEE. The CDR3 contains 14 residues. The ends were cut back, 0 bases at V and 1 base at J, with 7 bases in the middle. The CDR3 region is CASSLGVTNTEAFF. DNA for the CDR3: TGTGCCAGCAGCTTGGGGGTCACGAACACTGAAGCTTTCTTT.

This clone was counted once. V usage is TRBV5-1 and J usage is TRBJ2-7; TRBD1 might be the D (7 bases). The CDR3 runs 14 residues. Between the trimmed V and J ends, which lost 1 base and 3 bases, there was a span of 11 bases. The germline V gene encodes CDR1 SGHRS and CDR2 YFSETQ. This CDR3 is CASSLRQGGYEQYF. The CDR3 nucleotides read TGCGCCAGCAGCTTGAGACAGGGAGGCTACGAGCAGTACTTC.

This clone is medium-sized (0.01 to 0.1%) in the sample. The genes are TRBV7-9 and TRBJ1-4; maybe TRBD1 (5 bases). V gave up 6 bases and J gave up 5 bases, with 13 bases separating them. The V gene's germline CDR1 is SEHNR and CDR2 FQNEAQ (reference sequence). There are 14 residues in the CDR3. CDR3 region: CASRSRDGNEKLFF. CDR3 nucleotides: TGTGCCAGCAGATCTCGGGACGGAAATGAAAAACTGTTTTTT.

The gene calls are TRBV19 and TRBJ1-5; maybe TRBD1 (6 bases). Germline-derived CDR1 and CDR2 are LNHDA and SQIVND (reference sequence). The CDR3 length is 14 residues. V dropped 3 bases and J dropped 5 bases, with 11 bases sitting between them. CDR3 DNA sequence: TGTGCCAGTAGTATTGGGGGCGCGTATCAGCCCCAGCATTTT. It yields the protein CASSIGGAYQPQHF. The whole variable domain, filled in from reference TRBV19 and TRBJ1-5, reads DGGITQSPKYLFRKEGQNVTLSCEQNLNHDAMYWYRQDPGQGLRLIYYSQIVNDFQKGDIAEGYSVSREKKESFPLTVTSAQKNPTAFYLCASSIGGAYQPQHFGDGTRLSIL.

The V call is TRBV28, the J call TRBJ1-2; 7 positions match TRBD1. Germline V CDR1 and CDR2: MDHEN, SYDVKM. The CDR3 sequence is 13 residues long. With 8 bases clipped from V and 4 bases from J, the junction kept 7 bases outside the gene matches. As DNA, the CDR3 is TGTGCCAGCCGAGTAGGGGGCGGCTATGGCTACACCTTC. This gives the protein CASRVGGGYGYTF.

V gene TRBV7-2 combines with J gene TRBJ2-1; 8 bases align to TRBD2. The CDR3 sequence is 15 residues long. The germline CDR1 and CDR2 sequences are SGHTA and FQGNSA. V dropped 5 bases and J dropped 7; count of bases not matched to a gene: 10. In DNA form, the CDR3 reads TGTGCCAGCAGCCACGGACTAGCCACCACAAATGAGCAGTTCTTC. Amino acids: CASSHGLATTNEQFF.

The chain has TRBV4-2 and TRBJ2-6; perhaps TRBD1 as D (5 bases). Germline assignment: CDR1 LGHNA and CDR2 YNFKEQ. The CDR3 has 17 residues. V gave up 4 bases and J gave up 4 bases, with 17 bases separating them. CDR3 bases: TGTGCCAGCAGCCGTAATAAAGGGGAATCCGGGGCCAACGTCCTGACTTTC. Amino acids: CASSRNKGESGANVLTF.